The 17 T cell receptor gamma chains below come from one sample, sequenced in a study of gamma delta lymphoproliferative disorders and STAT genes. TCRdb re-called the multiplex PCR reads via CATT. This sample has 2,000 to 2,500 gamma-chain clones; approximately 18% occur once, and the top ten carry roughly 61%. Sequencing used genomic DNA taken from PBMCs of patients and controls. The sample taken for sequencing was blood. These receptors originate from a human donor with gamma-delta T-cell large granular lymphocyte leukemia.

This clone was counted between two and nine times. The rearrangement links TRGV10 to TRGJ1 or TRGJ2. TCRdb offers no J gene call, so here the DNA was matched to germline to obtain one. TRGV10 is assigned to the ORF class and has an uncertain function. V was pared by 8 bases and J by 12 bases, with 8 bases of the junction left unmatched. The CDR3 has 10 residues. The CDR3 region has the DNA TGTGCTGCGTGGGATAGGAGGAAACTCTTT. Translation: CAAWDRRKLF.

This chain uses TRGV9 with TRGJ1 or TRGJ2. The J gene, missing from TCRdb, was assigned here through DNA to germline matching. V was clipped by 3 bases and J by 10 bases; unmatched bases: 6. This CDR3 has 11 residues. Germline CDR1 reads GITISATS; CDR2 reads ISYDGTV (reference sequence). The CDR3 DNA sequence: TGTGCCTTGTGGGAGAGGTGGAAGAAACTCTTT. As protein: CALWERWKKLF.

This clone has more than one count but fewer than ten. The chain combines TRGV8 with TRGJ1 or TRGJ2. The J gene, left out of TCRdb, was set here by checking the DNA against germline. This CDR3 has 14 amino acids. Germline values: CDR1 VENAVY, CDR2 YDSYNSRV. V trimming: 1 base; J trimming: 9 bases; junction bases outside the gene matches: 12. The CDR3 spells CATWDSSNPGKKLF. The CDR3 region has the DNA TGTGCCACCTGGGATAGCTCTAACCCCGGTAAGAAACTCTTT.

V is TRGV8 and J is TRGJP2. No J segment appears in TCRdb, so it was assigned here by matching the sequence to germline. V lost 9 bases to trimming and J lost 5 bases; unmatched junction nucleotides: 9. This CDR3 comprises 13 residues. The germline V gene encodes CDR1 VENAVY and CDR2 YDSYNSRV. The CDR3 sequence is CATTRGSDWIKTF. CDR3 coding DNA: TGTGCCACCACCCGGGGGAGTGATTGGATCAAGACGTTT.

The sample holds a few counts of this clone. The chain uses TRGV10 and TRGJ1 or TRGJ2. The J gene, not given by TCRdb, was assigned here from a germline match of the nucleotide sequence. TRGV10 belongs to the ORF category, with a function that is uncertain. The length of the CDR3 is 10 residues. The V gene end was trimmed by 8 bases and the J gene end by 10 bases; junction bases not matched to a gene: 6. This CDR3 reads CAAWPKKKLF. The CDR3 DNA reads TGTGCTGCGTGGCCAAAAAAGAAACTCTTT.

There are a few counts of this clone. The sample contains more than one DNA sequence encoding this CDR3. The J gene is TRGJ1 or TRGJ2, the V gene TRGV2. Here the J gene was assigned by germline matching of the DNA, as TCRdb has none. Per germline, CDR1 EGSNGY and CDR2 YDSYNSKV. V dropped 0 bases and J dropped 4; count of bases not matched to a gene: 3. The length of the CDR3 is 13 residues. The CDR3 sequence: CATWDGLYYKKLF. The CDR3 nucleotides are TGTGCCACCTGGGACGGGCTCTATTATAAGAAACTCTTT.

By proportion, this clone is medium-sized. The chain employs TRGV10 and TRGJP1. TCRdb is silent on the J gene; assignment here came from matching the DNA to germline. TRGV10 has ORF status, its function being uncertain. The CDR3 is made up of 13 amino acids. V was clipped by 8 bases and J by 7 bases; unmatched bases: 8. The CDR3 region has the DNA TGTGCTGCGTGGGAAGGGGGTGGTTGGTTCAAGATATTT. Its protein product is CAAWEGGGWFKIF.

Note on this clone: Other DNA sequences within the sample encode an identical CDR3. The J gene went uncalled, whereas the V gene is TRGV4. Germline CDR1 and CDR2: EGSTGY and YDSYTSSV. This CDR3 is 13 amino acids long. The CDR3 region has the DNA TGTGCCACCTGGGATGGGCCTTATTATAAGAAACTTTTT. Protein product: CATWDGPYYKKLF.

Notes on this clone: This may come from a read error, since a much larger clone is one base off. This chain connects TRGV10 to TRGJ1 or TRGJ2. The J gene, not given by TCRdb, was assigned here from a germline match of the nucleotide sequence. TRGV10 is identified as an open reading frame with a role that is uncertain. CDR3 length: 10 amino acids. Losses at the gene ends were 11 bases for V and 10 bases for J; bases not matched to a gene: 9. The CDR3 nucleotides are TGTGCTGCGCGCACCCTAAAGAAACTCTTT. This encodes CAARTLKKLF.

The V and J genes are TRGV9 and TRGJ1 or TRGJ2. TCRdb carries no J gene annotation; the J gene was assigned here by matching the DNA with germline. The V and J ends lost 5 bases and 5 bases, in that order; junction bases with no gene match: 12. The CDR3 spans 14 residues. Germline CDR1 reads GITISATS; CDR2 reads ISYDGTV (reference sequence). The CDR3: CALWVSDPHYKKLF. In DNA form, the CDR3 reads TGTGCCTTGTGGGTCTCTGATCCCCATTATAAGAAACTCTTT.

The V gene is TRGV4, the J gene TRGJ1 or TRGJ2. In the absence of a J gene in TCRdb, the DNA was matched to germline to assign it here. V trimming: 4 bases; J trimming: 6 bases; junction bases outside the gene matches: 15. This CDR3 spans 15 amino acids. From germline, CDR1 is EGSTGY and CDR2 YDSYTSSV. Here the CDR3 DNA reads TGTGCCACCTGGGACGGGCTCTCGGTTTGTTATAAGAAACTCTTT. This codes for CATWDGLSVCYKKLF.

Worth noting for this clone: A read error is possible here, since a much larger clone lies one base away. Different DNA sequences within this sample yield the same CDR3. The chain employs TRGV9 and TRGJP. Here the J gene came from matching the DNA to germline, since TCRdb omits it. J lost 6 bases, V lost 2 bases, and 4 bases had no gene match. CDR1 is GITISATS and CDR2 is ISYDGTV in the germline V gene (reference sequence). The CDR3 length is 16 residues. The CDR3 sequence is CALWEDRELGKKIKVF. DNA of the CDR3: TGTGCCTTGTGGGAGGATAGAGAGTTGGGCAAAAAAATCAAGGTATTT.

This clone was observed a few times. In the same sample, other DNA sequences code for this CDR3. The rearrangement uses TRGV2 and TRGJP2. The J gene was missing in TCRdb and was found by matching the end of the DNA to germline. CDR1 EGSNGY and CDR2 YDSYNSKV come from the germline V gene. The CDR3 extends over 17 amino acids. After removal of 0 bases from V and 4 bases from J, the junction contained 11 bases not matched to a gene. CDR3: CATWDGSRSPSDWIKTF. The CDR3 region has the DNA TGTGCCACCTGGGACGGGTCTAGAAGCCCTAGTGATTGGATCAAGACGTTT.

The chain uses TRGV2 and TRGJP1. The J gene, not given by TCRdb, was assigned here from a germline match of the nucleotide sequence. The CDR3 is 13 residues long. Germline V lookup: CDR1 EGSNGY, CDR2 YDSYNSKV. The trim removed 0 bases at V and 9 bases at J, leaving 4 bases unmatched. The CDR3 protein is CATWDGPCWFKIF. CDR3 nucleotide sequence: TGTGCCACCTGGGACGGGCCCTGTTGGTTCAAGATATTT.

To note about this clone: Other DNA sequences in this specimen translate into the identical CDR3. This sequence joins TRGV2 and TRGJ1 or TRGJ2. As TCRdb names no J gene, one was assigned here on the basis of a DNA match to germline. CDR3 length equals 12 residues. V was clipped by 0 bases and J by 6 bases; unmatched bases: 2. Germline values: CDR1 EGSNGY, CDR2 YDSYNSKV. The CDR3 here is CATWDGLYKKLF. The CDR3 DNA sequence: TGTGCCACCTGGGACGGGCTTTATAAGAAACTCTTT.

This clone has more than one count but fewer than ten. The rearrangement uses TRGV2 and TRGJP2. Germline matching of the DNA provided the J gene here, since TCRdb leaves it blank. This CDR3 contains 11 residues. V lost 0 bases to trimming and J lost 15 bases; unmatched junction nucleotides: 4. Germline CDR1 reads EGSNGY; CDR2 reads YDSYNSKV. Here the CDR3 DNA reads TGTGCCACCTGGGACGGGGGGGTCAAGACGTTT. This translates into CATWDGGVKTF.

The table lists this clone with a few counts. V usage is TRGV2 and J usage is TRGJ1 or TRGJ2. No J gene was available from TCRdb, and it was assigned here by a germline match of the DNA. This CDR3 spans 10 amino acids. With 0 bases clipped from V and 11 bases from J, the junction kept 1 base outside the gene matches. Germline CDR1 reads EGSNGY; CDR2 reads YDSYNSKV. The CDR3 nucleotides are TGTGCCACCTGGGACGGGGAGAAACTCTTT. This translates into CATWDGEKLF.